Listed below are T cell receptor beta chains from one sample, sequenced in a study of cytomegalovirus exposure and HLA in healthy donors. Sequenced by immunoSEQ multiplex PCR; TCRdb stores in-frame clones only, minus some. The sample consists of over 100,000 clones, roughly 79% of them appearing once. Sequences were obtained from PBMCs. These TCRs come from a woman aged 50 to 60 in good health and CMV-seropositive. Both conserved end residues are part of each CDR3. A D gene is named only where the DNA matches it firmly. Some rows have no size entry. The others give once, few or many, or a class for an expanded clone.

V,length,size,D,J,CDR3,DNA
TRBV5-4,17,few,.,TRBJ1-2,CASSLGDRPLPPYGYTF,TGTGCCAGCAGCCTCGGAGATCGGCCGCTCCCCCCCTATGGCTACACCTTC
TRBV7-3,13,.,TRBD1,TRBJ2-1,CASSFDRAGEQFF,TGTGCCAGCAGCTTCGACAGGGCCGGTGAGCAGTTCTTC
TRBV7-3,13,.,TRBD1,TRBJ1-1,CASSSRPGQEAFF,TGTGCCAGCAGCTCCCGACCGGGACAGGAAGCTTTCTTT
TRBV19,16,.,TRBD1,TRBJ1-1,CASSAAGTEPRREAFF,TGTGCCAGTAGTGCCGCCGGGACAGAGCCCCGGCGTGAAGCTTTCTTT
TRBV7-2,15,.,TRBD1,TRBJ1-4,CASSYGQGVTGKLFF,TGTGCCAGCAGCTATGGACAGGGGGTAACGGGAAAACTGTTTTTT
TRBV19,13,.,.,TRBJ2-7,CASSIATEYEQYF,TGTGCCAGTAGTATAGCCACAGAATACGAGCAGTACTTC
TRBV19,13,few,.,TRBJ2-5,CASSLLRGETQYF,TGTGCCAGTAGTCTTCTTAGGGGCGAGACCCAGTACTTC
TRBV2,13,.,.,TRBJ2-5,CASGRRPGETQYF,TGTGCCAGCGGGAGACGCCCAGGAGAGACCCAGTACTTC
TRBV7-9,15,few,TRBD2,TRBJ2-4,CASSLSTGGRNIQYF,TGTGCCAGCAGCCTTAGCACGGGAGGACGAAACATTCAGTACTTC
TRBV2,15,.,TRBD1,TRBJ1-5,CASSLRQGGNQPQHF,TGTGCCAGCAGTCTCAGACAGGGTGGCAATCAGCCCCAGCATTTT
TRBV10-3,13,.,TRBD1,TRBJ1-5,CATWTGYRQPQHF,TGTGCCACGTGGACAGGGTATCGCCAGCCCCAGCATTTT
TRBV25-1,15,.,.,TRBJ2-5,CASSVKGGSGETQYF,TGTGCCAGCAGTGTAAAGGGAGGCAGTGGAGAGACCCAGTACTTC
TRBV7-9,13,.,.,TRBJ1-2,CSSSRAGNYGYTF,TGTTCCAGCAGCCGCGCAGGCAACTATGGCTACACCTTC
TRBV11-2,13,.,.,TRBJ1-1,CASSLDPGVGAFF,TGTGCCAGCAGCTTAGATCCCGGGGTGGGAGCTTTCTTT
TRBV6-1,13,.,.,TRBJ2-7,CASRAGTAYEQYF,TGTGCCAGCAGAGCCGGGACTGCCTACGAGCAGTACTTC
TRBV7-7,17,.,TRBD1,TRBJ2-7,CASSQPRYRDREHEQYF,TGTGCCAGCAGTCAACCTCGATACCGGGACAGGGAGCACGAGCAGTACTTC
TRBV4-1,14,few,TRBD2,TRBJ2-1,CASSQLAGGDEQFF,TGCGCCAGCAGCCAACTAGCGGGGGGGGATGAGCAGTTCTTC
TRBV29-1,12,few,.,TRBJ2-7,CSVGQGTYEQYF,TGCAGCGTTGGGCAGGGAACCTACGAGCAGTACTTC
TRBV7-9,17,.,.,TRBJ2-2,CSSSQTTGLKNTGELFF,TGTTCCAGCAGCCAAACCACGGGACTGAAGAACACCGGGGAGCTGTTTTTT
TRBV10-3,14,.,.,TRBJ2-7,CAISDPGGSYEQYF,TGTGCCATCAGTGACCCCGGGGGCTCCTACGAGCAGTACTTC
TRBV2,11,once,.,TRBJ2-2,CASSEAWELFF,TGTGCCAGCAGTGAGGCCTGGGAGCTGTTTTTT
TRBV5-1,14,.,.,TRBJ2-3,CASSVNREGDTQYF,TGCGCCAGCAGCGTGAACAGGGAAGGGGATACGCAGTATTTT
TRBV11-3,12,.,.,TRBJ1-1,CASSQMNTEAFF,TGTGCCAGCAGCCAGATGAACACTGAAGCTTTCTTT